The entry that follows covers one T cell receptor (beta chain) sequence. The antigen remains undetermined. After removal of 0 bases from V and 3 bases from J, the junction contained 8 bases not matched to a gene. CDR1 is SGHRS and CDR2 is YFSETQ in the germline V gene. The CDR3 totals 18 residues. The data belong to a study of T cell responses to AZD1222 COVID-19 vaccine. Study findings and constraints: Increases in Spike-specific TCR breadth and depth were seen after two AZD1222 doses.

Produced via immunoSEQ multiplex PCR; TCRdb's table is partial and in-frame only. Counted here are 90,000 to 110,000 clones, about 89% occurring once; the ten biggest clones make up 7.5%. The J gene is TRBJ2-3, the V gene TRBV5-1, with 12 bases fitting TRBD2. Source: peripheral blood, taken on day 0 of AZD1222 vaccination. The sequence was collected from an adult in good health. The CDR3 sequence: CASSLVLAGGLSTDTQYF. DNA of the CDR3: TGCGCCAGCAGCTTGGTCCTAGCGGGAGGGCTTAGTACAGATACGCAGTATTTT.